This TCR beta chain was documented in a study of T cell responses to AZD1222 COVID-19 vaccine. The repertoire was sequenced with immunoSEQ multiplex PCR; TCRdb's copy has only in-frame clones and lacks some. The sample carries more than 100,000 clones, 85% recorded once. Findings and limits, study-wide: Increased Spike-specific TCR breadth and depth were observed after two AZD1222 doses. Of spike-specific TCRs, nearly half reportedly target regions left unmutated in variants. Sampled repertoires all dated from after the peak T cell response. Possibly, clonal diversity was underestimated; donors were largely white British and included more females.

Germline CDR1 reads LNHDA; CDR2 reads SQIVND (reference sequence). Trimming took 7 bases from V and 0 from J; bases not matched to a gene: 4. CDR3 size: 14 residues. This clone has a handful of counts. Its specificity is unknown. The rearrangement uses TRBV19 and TRBJ2-3; TRBD1 matches at 7 bases. The material sequenced was peripheral blood, taken 28 days after the second dose of the MenACWY control vaccine. The TCR originated in an adult who received the MenACWY meningococcal vaccine as a control. CDR3 amino acids: CASTGTASTDTQYF. The DNA of the CDR3 is TGTGCCAGTACCGGGACAGCTAGCACAGATACGCAGTATTTT.